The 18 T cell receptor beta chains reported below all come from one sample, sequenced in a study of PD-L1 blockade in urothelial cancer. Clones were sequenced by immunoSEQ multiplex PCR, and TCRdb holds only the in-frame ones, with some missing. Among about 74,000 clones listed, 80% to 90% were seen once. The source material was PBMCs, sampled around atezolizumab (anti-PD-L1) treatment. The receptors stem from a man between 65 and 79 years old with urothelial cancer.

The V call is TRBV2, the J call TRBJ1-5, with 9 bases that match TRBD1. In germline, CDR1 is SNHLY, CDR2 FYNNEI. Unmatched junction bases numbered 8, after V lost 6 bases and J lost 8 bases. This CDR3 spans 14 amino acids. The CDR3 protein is CASRTDRGAEPQHF. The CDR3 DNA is TGTGCCAGCAGGACGGACAGGGGTGCGGAGCCCCAGCATTTT.

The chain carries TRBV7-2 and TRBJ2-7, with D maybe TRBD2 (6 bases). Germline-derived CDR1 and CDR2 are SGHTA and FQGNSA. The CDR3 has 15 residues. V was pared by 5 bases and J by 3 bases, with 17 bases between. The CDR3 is CASSPWIADHYEQYF. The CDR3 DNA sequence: TGTGCCAGCAGCCCATGGATAGCGGACCACTACGAGCAGTACTTC.

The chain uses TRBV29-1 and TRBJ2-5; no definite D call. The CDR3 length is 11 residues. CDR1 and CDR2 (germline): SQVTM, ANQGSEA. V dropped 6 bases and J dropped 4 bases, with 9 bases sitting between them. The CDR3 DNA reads TGCAGCGTGCAACAGACAGAGACCCAGTACTTC. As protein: CSVQQTETQYF.

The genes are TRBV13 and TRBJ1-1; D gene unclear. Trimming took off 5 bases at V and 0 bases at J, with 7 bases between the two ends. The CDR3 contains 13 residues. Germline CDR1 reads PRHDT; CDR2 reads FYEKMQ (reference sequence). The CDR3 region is CASSSSMNTEAFF. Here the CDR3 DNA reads TGTGCCAGCAGCAGCTCTATGAACACTGAAGCTTTCTTT.

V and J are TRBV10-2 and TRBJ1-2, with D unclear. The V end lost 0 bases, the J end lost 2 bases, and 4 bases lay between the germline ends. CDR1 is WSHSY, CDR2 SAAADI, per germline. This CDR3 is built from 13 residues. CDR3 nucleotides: TGCGCCAGCAGTGAGTCTCTGAACTATGGCTACACCTTC. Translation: CASSESLNYGYTF.

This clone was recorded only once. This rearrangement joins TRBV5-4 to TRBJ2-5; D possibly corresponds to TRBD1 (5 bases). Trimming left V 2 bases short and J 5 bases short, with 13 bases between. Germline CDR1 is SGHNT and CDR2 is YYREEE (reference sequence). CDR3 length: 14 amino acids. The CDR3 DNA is TGTGCCAGCAGCTTCCCGGACACCCAGGAGACCCAGTACTTC. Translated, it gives CASSFPDTQETQYF.

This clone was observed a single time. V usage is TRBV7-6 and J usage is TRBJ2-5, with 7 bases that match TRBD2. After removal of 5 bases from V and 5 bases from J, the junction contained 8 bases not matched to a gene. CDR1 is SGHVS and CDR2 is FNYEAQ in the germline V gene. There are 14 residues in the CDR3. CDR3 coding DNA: TGTGCCAGCAGCCGCGGGGGACCGGAGGAGACCCAGTACTTC. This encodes CASSRGGPEETQYF.

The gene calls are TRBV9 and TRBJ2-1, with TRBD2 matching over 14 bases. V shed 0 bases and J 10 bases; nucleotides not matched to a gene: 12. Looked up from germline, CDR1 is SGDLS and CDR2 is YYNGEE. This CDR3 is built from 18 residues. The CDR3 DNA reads TGTGCCAGCAGCGTAGCTACCCCCGGACTAGCGGGAGGCGGGGAGCAGTTCTTC. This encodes CASSVATPGLAGGGEQFF.

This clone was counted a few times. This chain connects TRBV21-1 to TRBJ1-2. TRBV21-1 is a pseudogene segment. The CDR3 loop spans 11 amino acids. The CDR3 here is CASSMYSGYTF. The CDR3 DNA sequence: TGTGCCAGCAGCATGTACTCAGGCTACACCTTC.

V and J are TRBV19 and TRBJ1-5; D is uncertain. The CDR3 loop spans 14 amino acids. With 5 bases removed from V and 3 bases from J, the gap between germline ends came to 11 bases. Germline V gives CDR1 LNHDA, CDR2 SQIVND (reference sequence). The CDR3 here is CASSFREVNQPQHF. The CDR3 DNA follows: TGTGCCAGTAGTTTCCGGGAAGTCAATCAGCCCCAGCATTTT.

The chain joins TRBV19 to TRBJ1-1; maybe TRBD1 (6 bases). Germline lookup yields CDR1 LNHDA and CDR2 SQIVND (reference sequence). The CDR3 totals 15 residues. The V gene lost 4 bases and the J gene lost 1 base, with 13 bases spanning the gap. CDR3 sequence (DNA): TGTGCCAGTAGTAAAGAGGACAGAGCGAACACTGAAGCTTTCTTT. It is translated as CASSKEDRANTEAFF.

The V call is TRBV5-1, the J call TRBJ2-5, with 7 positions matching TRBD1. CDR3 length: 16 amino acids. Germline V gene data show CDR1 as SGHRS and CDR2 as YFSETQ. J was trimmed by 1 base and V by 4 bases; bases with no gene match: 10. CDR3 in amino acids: CASSQDRIAIQETQYF. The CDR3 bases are TGCGCCAGCAGCCAGGACAGGATAGCTATCCAAGAGACCCAGTACTTC.

Here the CDR3 reads CASSPGWSGNIQYF. CDR3 coding DNA: TGTGCCAGCAGTCCCGGGTGGAGCGGGAACATTCAGTACTTC. This chain connects TRBV27 to TRBJ2-4; D may be TRBD2 (6 bases). In germline, CDR1 is MNHEY, CDR2 SMNVEV (reference sequence). The germline V and J ends were trimmed by 5 bases and 7 bases, with 15 bases remaining between them. CDR3 length: 14 amino acids.

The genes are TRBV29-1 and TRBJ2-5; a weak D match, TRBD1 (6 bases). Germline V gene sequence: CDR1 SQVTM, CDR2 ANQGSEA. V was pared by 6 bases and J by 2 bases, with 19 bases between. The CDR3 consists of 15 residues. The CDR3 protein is CSVEEPGHLQETQYF. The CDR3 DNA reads TGCAGCGTCGAGGAACCGGGACACTTACAAGAGACCCAGTACTTC.

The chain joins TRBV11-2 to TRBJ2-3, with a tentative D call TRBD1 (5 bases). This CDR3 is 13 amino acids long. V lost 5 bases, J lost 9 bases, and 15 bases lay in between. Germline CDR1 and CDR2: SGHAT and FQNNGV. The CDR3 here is CASSPLTVDTQYF. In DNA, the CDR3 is TGTGCCAGCAGCCCCCTGACAGTGGACACGCAGTATTTT.

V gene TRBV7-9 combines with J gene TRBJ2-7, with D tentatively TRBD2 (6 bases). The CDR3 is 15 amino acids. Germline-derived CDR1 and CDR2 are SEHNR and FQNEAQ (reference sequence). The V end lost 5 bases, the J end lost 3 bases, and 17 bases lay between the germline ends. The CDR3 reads CASSQGRLVNYEQYF. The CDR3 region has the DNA TGTGCCAGCAGCCAGGGAAGACTAGTGAACTACGAGCAGTACTTC. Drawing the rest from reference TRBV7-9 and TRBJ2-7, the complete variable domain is DTGVSQNPRHKITKRGQNVTFRCDPISEHNRLYWYRQTLGQGPEFLTYFQNEAQLEKSRLLSDRFSAERPKGSFSTLEIQRTEQGDSAMYLCASSQGRLVNYEQYFGPGTRLTVT.

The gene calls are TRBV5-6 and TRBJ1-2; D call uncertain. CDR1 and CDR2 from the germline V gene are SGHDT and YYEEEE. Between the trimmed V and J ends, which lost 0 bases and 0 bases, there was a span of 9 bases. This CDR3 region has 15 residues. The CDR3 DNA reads TGTGCCAGCAGCTTGGCAGTTACCCCTAACTATGGCTACACCTTC. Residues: CASSLAVTPNYGYTF.

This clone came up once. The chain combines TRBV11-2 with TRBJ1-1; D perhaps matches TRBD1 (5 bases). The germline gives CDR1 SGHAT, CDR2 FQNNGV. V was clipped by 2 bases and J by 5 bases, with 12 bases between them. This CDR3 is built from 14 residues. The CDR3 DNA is TGTGCCAGCAGCTTATACGCAGGGCGGACTGAAGCTTTCTTT. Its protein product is CASSLYAGRTEAFF.